This TCR beta chain was captured in a study of T cells in Graves' hyperthyroidism and ophthalmopathy. General study findings and limits: In blood, most of the thyroid clonotypes expanded above 0.001 were also present.

Comment on this clonotype: The antigen is unknown.

TCR beta CDR3 regions were amplified from RNA. A set of HTBI primers served as the primers for a first-round RT-PCR of the TCR CDR3. TCRdb independently ran MiXCR on the multiplex PCR reads; one entry per CDR3 protein. The sample has 200,000 to 250,000 distinct CDR3 sequences, 17% seen once. There are 15 residues in the CDR3. With 2 bases removed from V and 6 bases from J, the gap between germline ends came to 13 bases. CDR1 is SNHLY, CDR2 FYNNEI, per germline. In patients aged 18 to 65, hyperthyroidism was newly diagnosed, with duration under 2 months. Diagnoses used clinical symptoms, serum thyroxine and TRAb, thyroid ultrasound and orbital computed tomography.

The material sequenced was blood. The V call is TRBV2, the J call TRBJ2-2, with D unclear. This clonotype was obtained from a man aged 45-65 years with Graves' hyperthyroidism. The CDR3 bases are TGTGCCAGCAGTGAAAGGTCGTCGCTTCCCGGGGAGCTGTTTTTT. This codes for CASSERSSLPGELFF.